The 10 T cell receptor beta chains reported below all come from one sample, sequenced in a study of patients and donors after allogeneic stem cell transplantation. MiXCR was run by TCRdb on the RT-PCR reads, yielding one entry per CDR3 protein. The sample carries approximately 200,000 distinct CDR3 sequences, around two fifths recorded once. Sequenced material: blood, either unsorted or a sorted T cell fraction (not recorded which). These TCRs come from a human donor who was either an allogeneic HSCT recipient or a stem cell or donor lymphocyte infusion donor (not recorded which). It is not recorded whose cells these are; they may come from a transplant donor.

This clonotype was recorded once. V and J are TRBV7-8 and TRBJ2-1; 9 bases are shared with TRBD2. V was clipped by 1 base and J by 7 bases; unmatched bases: 14. Germline CDR1 and CDR2: SGHVS and FQNEAQ. The CDR3 totals 18 residues. The CDR3: CASSLELAGESRPNEQFF. The CDR3 nucleotides read TGTGCCAGCAGCTTAGAGTTAGCGGGAGAGTCGAGACCGAATGAGCAGTTCTTC.

The sample holds a few counts of this clonotype. The chain has TRBV3-1 and TRBJ1-5; unclear D gene. V dropped 1 base and J dropped 6 bases, with 16 bases sitting between them. Germline V gene sequence: CDR1 LGHDT, CDR2 YNNKEL (reference sequence). CDR3 length: 16 amino acids. This CDR3 is CASSQAYRSPAQPQHF. The CDR3 nucleotides read TGTGCCAGCAGCCAAGCTTATAGGTCCCCGGCTCAGCCCCAGCATTTT.

This chain uses TRBV9 with TRBJ2-1; weak D call: TRBD2 (6 bases). Germline-derived CDR1 and CDR2 are SGDLS and YYNGEE. The CDR3 is made up of 15 amino acids. V lost 0 bases to trimming and J lost 0 bases, with 7 bases between them. The CDR3 loop reads CASSVAGDSYNEQFF. The CDR3 DNA is TGTGCCAGCAGCGTAGCGGGAGACTCCTACAATGAGCAGTTCTTC.

The V gene is TRBV7-2, the J gene TRBJ2-3; D is ambiguous. In germline, CDR1 is SGHTA, CDR2 FQGNSA. CDR3 length: 15 amino acids. The V and J ends lost 2 bases and 0 bases respectively, with 9 bases between them. CDR3 amino acids: CASSLPKSSTDTQYF. CDR3 coding DNA: TGTGCCAGCAGCTTACCGAAGTCCAGCACAGATACGCAGTATTTT.

V usage is TRBV28 and J usage is TRBJ2-5; the match to TRBD2 covers 9 bases. The germline V gene has CDR1 MDHEN and CDR2 SYDVKM. The V and J ends lost 3 bases and 5 bases, in that order; junction bases with no gene match: 10. The CDR3 is made up of 16 amino acids. The CDR3 DNA reads as TGTGCCAGCAGTTTTCAGGGTAGCGGGAGAAGGGAGACCCAGTACTTC. As protein: CASSFQGSGRRETQYF.

This clonotype has more than one count but fewer than ten. One junction end does not reproduce the germline sequence, and a read error may be involved. The chain has TRBV3-1 and TRBJ1-1; possibly TRBD1 for D (5 bases). Germline V gives CDR1 LGHDT, CDR2 YNNKEL (reference sequence). The CDR3 extends over 14 amino acids. Here the CDR3 DNA reads TGTGCCAGCACCCAAATATGGGGGGACACTGAAGCTTTCTTT. It is translated as CASTQIWGDTEAFF.

This chain uses TRBV29-1 with TRBJ1-3, with a weak D call TRBD1 (5 bases). The germline CDR1 and CDR2 sequences are SQVTM and ANQGSEA. This CDR3 is 13 amino acids long. V lost 4 bases and J lost 4, with 11 bases in between. CDR3 loop: CSVASGTGNTIYF. The DNA of the CDR3 is TGCAGCGTTGCTTCAGGGACGGGAAACACCATATATTTT.

This clonotype has just a few counts. The chain employs TRBV6-1 and TRBJ1-5; D is ambiguous. V was shortened by 3 bases and J by 9 bases, with 12 bases between the two germline ends. The CDR3 has 13 amino acids. Germline V gene lookup returns CDR1 MNHNS and CDR2 SASEGT. DNA for the CDR3: TGTGCCAGCAGTGAGCTTGCGGTAGTGCCCCAGCATTTT. Residues: CASSELAVVPQHF.

This clonotype was counted only a few times. The rearrangement links TRBV7-6 to TRBJ1-1; D is possibly TRBD1 (5 bases). Deletions cut 1 base from V and 5 bases from J, with 14 bases between. This CDR3 spans 15 amino acids. Germline V gene lookup returns CDR1 SGHVS and CDR2 FNYEAQ. CDR3: CASSLGGGERTEAFF. CDR3 coding DNA: TGTGCCAGCAGCTTAGGTGGGGGAGAAAGGACTGAAGCTTTCTTT.

V gene TRBV12-3 or TRBV12-4 combines with J gene TRBJ1-5, with TRBD1 as a possible D gene (6 bases). Trimming took 3 bases from V and 3 from J, leaving 15 bases between them. There are 16 residues in the CDR3. CDR3 sequence reads: CASSFGGLRNNQPQHF. In nucleotides, the CDR3 is TGTGCCAGCAGTTTCGGGGGGCTTAGGAACAATCAGCCCCAGCATTTT.